The text below deals with one T cell receptor beta chain. Profiling relied on immunoSEQ multiplex PCR, and the TCRdb table lists in-frame clones only, not all of them. Of 42,000 or so clones in the sample, 85% to 95% were seen once. These data are taken from a study of T cell changes during pregnancy in multiple sclerosis. The sequencing here drew on CD4+ T cells from peripheral blood mononuclear cells, taken after pregnancy. This clonotype was sampled from a female donor with multiple sclerosis, enrolled in a pregnancy study.

CDR3 in DNA: TGTGCCAGCAGTGAACAACCCAGCTCTGGAAACACCATATATTTT. This encodes CASSEQPSSGNTIYF. V usage is TRBV6-1 and J usage is TRBJ1-3; D remains unclear. With 2 bases removed from V and 0 bases from J, the gap between germline ends came to 8 bases. CDR1 is MNHNS and CDR2 is SASEGT in the germline V gene. There are 15 residues in the CDR3.